A selection of T cell receptor beta chains follows, all from one sample in a study of T cells in Graves' hyperthyroidism and ophthalmopathy. TCRdb re-called the multiplex PCR reads with MiXCR, one entry per CDR3 protein. The profile shows a few hundred thousand distinct CDR3 sequences, 15% to 20% of them singletons. The specimen was blood. These receptors were taken from a woman aged 55 to 70 with Graves' ophthalmopathy. Both conserved end residues are part of each CDR3. D genes are given only for firm matches. The size of a clone is reported for some rows only, either as once, few or many, or as a class for expanded clones.

d_call clone_size v_call cdr3_aa
. few TRBV30 CAWSKGGGAAEQYF
. many TRBV27 CASSRPPGASSYEQYF
. many TRBV5-1 CASSLIGVTEAFF
. many TRBV2 CASRDIGIREKLFF
TRBD2 many TRBV7-3 CASSSIAGGSYNEQFF
TRBD1 many TRBV6-1 CASSPDRGDGYTF
. many TRBV7-9 CASSLAGTYPYEQYF
. many TRBV5-1 CASSLDRRVGTEAFF
. many TRBV29-1 CSAAGRGGTDTQYF
. few TRBV12-3/TRBV12-4 CASRRRELRENTGELFF
TRBD1 few TRBV4-3 CASSQERTGDQPQHF
TRBD1 . TRBV6-2/TRBV6-3 CASSYGQGRYHSGANVLTF
TRBD1 many TRBV12-3/TRBV12-4 CASSWGTRGETQYF
. many TRBV5-5 CASSVNRGDTQYF
. many TRBV5-6 CASSLRGRETQYF
. many TRBV5-1 CASSSPGQEQYF
TRBD2 . TRBV2 CASSLLALGYEQYF
. many TRBV28 CASSSSHVGNTEAFF
. many TRBV12-3/TRBV12-4 CASRNRAGTGDYYEQYF
TRBD1 . TRBV6-1 CASSITGDPTEAFF